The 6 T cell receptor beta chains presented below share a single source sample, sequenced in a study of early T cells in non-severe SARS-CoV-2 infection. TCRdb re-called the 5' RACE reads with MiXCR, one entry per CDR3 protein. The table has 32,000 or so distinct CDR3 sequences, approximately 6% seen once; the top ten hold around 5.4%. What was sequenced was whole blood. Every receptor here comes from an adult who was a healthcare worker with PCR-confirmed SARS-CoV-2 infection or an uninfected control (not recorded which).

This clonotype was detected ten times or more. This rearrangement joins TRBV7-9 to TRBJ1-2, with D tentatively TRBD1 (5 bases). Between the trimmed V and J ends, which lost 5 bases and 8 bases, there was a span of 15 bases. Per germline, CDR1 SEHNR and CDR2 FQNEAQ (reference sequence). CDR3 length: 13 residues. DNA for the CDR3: TGTGCCAGCAGCCCGTCGGGGCCTATGGGCTACACCTTC. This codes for CASSPSGPMGYTF.

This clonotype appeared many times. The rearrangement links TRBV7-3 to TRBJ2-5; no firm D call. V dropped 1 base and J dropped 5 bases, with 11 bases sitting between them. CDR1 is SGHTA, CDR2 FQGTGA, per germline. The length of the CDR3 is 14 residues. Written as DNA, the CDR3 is TGTGCCAGCAGCTTAAATAGCTTGGCGGAGACCCAGTACTTC. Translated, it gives CASSLNSLAETQYF.

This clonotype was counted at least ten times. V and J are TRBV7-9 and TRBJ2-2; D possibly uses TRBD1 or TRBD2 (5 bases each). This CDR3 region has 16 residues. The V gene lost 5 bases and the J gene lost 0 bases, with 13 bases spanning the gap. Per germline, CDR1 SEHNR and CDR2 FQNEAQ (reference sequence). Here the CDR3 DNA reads TGTGCCAGCAGCGTCTCCGGGACGACGAACACCGGGGAGCTGTTTTTT. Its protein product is CASSVSGTTNTGELFF.

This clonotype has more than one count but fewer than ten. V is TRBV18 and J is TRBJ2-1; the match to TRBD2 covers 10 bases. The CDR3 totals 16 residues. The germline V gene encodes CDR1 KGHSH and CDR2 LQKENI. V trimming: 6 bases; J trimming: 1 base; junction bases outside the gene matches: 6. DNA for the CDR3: TGTGCCAGCTCTTCCCTAGCGGGGGCTTCCTACAATGAGCAGTTCTTC. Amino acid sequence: CASSSLAGASYNEQFF.

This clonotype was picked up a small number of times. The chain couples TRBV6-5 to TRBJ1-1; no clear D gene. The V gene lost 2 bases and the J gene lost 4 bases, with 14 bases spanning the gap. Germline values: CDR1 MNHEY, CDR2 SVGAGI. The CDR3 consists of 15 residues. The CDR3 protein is CASSYGMVGTTEAFF. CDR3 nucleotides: TGTGCCAGCAGTTACGGTATGGTAGGTACCACTGAAGCTTTCTTT.

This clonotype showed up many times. The CDR3 DNA reads as TGTGCCAGCAGCCAAGGACTGCTGAAAGAGACCCAGTACTTC. The encoded protein is CASSQGLLKETQYF. V gene TRBV4-2 combines with J gene TRBJ2-5; D is unresolved. The ends were cut back, 1 base at V and 3 bases at J, with 9 bases in the middle. Looked up from germline, CDR1 is LGHNA and CDR2 is YNFKEQ. The CDR3 runs to 14 residues.